The clone carrying this T cell receptor beta chain was found a few times. Its target is unknown. Antigen-specific CD4+ T cells expanded by the ViraFEST assay with viral peptide pools were then sequenced. It was after nine to ten days of culture that CD4+ T cells were isolated. According to the study, vaccine recipients showed no prior SARS-CoV-2 infection and negative nucleocapsid antibodies. The repertoire was sequenced with immunoSEQ multiplex PCR; TCRdb's copy has only in-frame clones and lacks some. The table shows 20,000 to 25,000 clones, with 73% occurring only once. The sample originates from a study of vaccination effects on CD4 cells after COVID-19. Study-wide points: Late after vaccination, infection- and vaccine-induced clones showed marked clonal contraction.

CDR1 and CDR2 (germline): WSHSY, SAAADI. The CDR3 is made up of 14 amino acids. J gave up 4 bases and V 3 bases, and 3 bases lay outside the gene matches. The clonotype was recovered from a human donor who received a COVID-19 vaccine. Sequenced here: CD4+ T cells from PBMCs cultured with SARS-CoV-2 spike peptides, sampled before COVID-19 vaccination. The J gene is TRBJ1-5, the V gene TRBV10-2; 7 nucleotides align to TRBD1. CDR3 residues: CASSDPGQNQPQHF. The CDR3 region has the DNA TGCGCCAGCAGTGATCCGGGACAGAATCAGCCCCAGCATTTT.